This entry is about one TCR beta chain. This clonotype turned up a few times. There is no known antigen for this receptor. Nothing much larger sits one base from this clone, and base qualities are not available. V loses 5 bases, J loses 5 bases, and the germline ends lie 20 bases apart. The germline V gene supplies CDR1 SGHRS and CDR2 YFSETQ. From the cysteine through the phenylalanine, the CDR3 covers 16 amino acids. Of all the DNA, just the CDR3 is kept, 48 bases in frame from base 1. Libraries were prepared through RT-PCR. Sequencer: Illumina HiSeq 2500. TCRdb reworked the public reads: Q25 trimming with fastp, MiXCR clone assembly, productive beta chains retained. CDR3 protein duplicates are merged, each entry listing the most common genes and DNA. This sample holds about 500,000 distinct CDR3 sequences; 16% were observed only once. Roughly 3.1% of the sample comes from the top ten. The entry originates in a study of response to subunit inactivated influenza vaccine (dated by TCRdb to between 2017 and 2018). Regarding the complete study: The study used deep quantitative T cell receptor repertoire profiling to track responses to a trivalent subunit inactivated influenza vaccine. Summary of the overall study and its limitations: The authors suggested that each seasonal influenza vaccination may recruit only a limited number of new T cells.

The material was CD4+ T cells sorted from PBMCs, obtained around 25 months after vaccination. The rearrangement joined TRBV5-1 to TRBJ2-1; a confident D gene designation cannot be given. This receptor was obtained from a man aged 50-75 years who received an inactivated influenza vaccine. Donor details come from another sample of the same person, matched by shared clones. Here is the DNA: TGCGCCAGCAGTTCAAGGACCGGGCCCCGTAACAATGAGCAGTTCTTC. The resulting protein is CASSSRTGPRNNEQFF.